These 32 T cell receptor beta chains came from one sample sequenced in a study of long-term antiretroviral therapy in people with HIV. It was version v3.0 of the immunoSEQ assay that was run at survey level. Clones were read by immunoSEQ multiplex PCR, and TCRdb kept only the in-frame ones, dropping some. The data hold approximately 26,000 clones, with 82% observed a single time. The source material was unsorted PBMCs, sampled 2.9 years after starting antiretroviral therapy. The receptor set was obtained from a man aged 50 or older with HIV.

The rearrangement links TRBV5-4 to TRBJ2-3, with 8 positions matching TRBD2. The ends lost 6 bases at V and 5 bases at J; junction bases unmatched: 8. The CDR3 extends over 14 amino acids. Germline values: CDR1 SGHNT, CDR2 YYREEE (reference sequence). The CDR3 loop is CASTPGGDRDTQYF. The CDR3 DNA follows: TGTGCCAGCACCCCCGGGGGGGATCGAGATACGCAGTATTTT.

The chain is built from TRBV6-6 and TRBJ1-3; the D gene is possibly TRBD1 (6 bases). V was shortened by 1 base and J by 0 bases, with 10 bases between the two germline ends. The V gene's germline CDR1 is MNHNY and CDR2 SVGAGI (reference sequence). The CDR3 is made up of 16 amino acids. CDR3 DNA sequence: TGTGCCAGCAGTTACTTTATCAGGGGCTCTGGAAACACCATATATTTT. It is translated as CASSYFIRGSGNTIYF.

This rearrangement joins TRBV27 to TRBJ2-3, with 8 bases matching TRBD1. CDR1 and CDR2 from the germline V gene are MNHEY and SMNVEV (reference sequence). The J segment lost 4 bases and the V segment lost 10 bases, leaving 10 bases of the junction unmatched. There are 14 residues in the CDR3. CDR3 amino acids: CATATGEGADTQYF. DNA for the CDR3: TGTGCCACCGCGACAGGGGAAGGAGCAGATACGCAGTATTTT.

The chain links TRBV27 to TRBJ1-5, with D possibly matching TRBD1 (6 bases). Trimming pared 6 bases from V and 1 base from J, leaving 10 bases between. The CDR3 has 14 amino acids. Germline lookup yields CDR1 MNHEY and CDR2 SMNVEV (reference sequence). CDR3 bases: TGTGCCAGCAGCCTAGGGGGGAGCAATCAGCCCCAGCATTTT. It translates to CASSLGGSNQPQHF.

In regard to this clone: The junction does not match germline at one end; this may be a read error. This chain connects TRBV11-3 to TRBJ1-1; 7 bases align to TRBD1. The CDR3 is made up of 15 amino acids. Germline V gene data show CDR1 as SGHNT and CDR2 as YENEEA. The CDR3 reads CASSQVQGPRTEAFF. The CDR3, as DNA: TGCGCCAGCAGCCAAGTACAGGGGCCCCGGACTGAAGCTTTCTTT.

In its sample, this clone was seen once. The gene calls are TRBV11-2 and TRBJ2-5, with TRBD2 matching over 9 bases. The germline CDR1 and CDR2 sequences are SGHAT and FQNNGV. The CDR3 runs 15 residues. V dropped 3 bases and J dropped 5; count of bases not matched to a gene: 7. The CDR3 loop reads CASSFSGGEGETQYF. The CDR3 nucleotides read TGTGCCAGCAGCTTTAGCGGGGGCGAGGGGGAGACCCAGTACTTC.

This clone was counted only a few times. The chain links TRBV7-2 to TRBJ1-5; D might be TRBD1 (5 bases). Germline CDR1 reads SGHTA; CDR2 reads FQGNSA. The CDR3 is 13 residues long. V gave up 1 base and J gave up 7 bases, with 8 bases separating them. CDR3 loop: CASSLGGEQPQHF. CDR3 DNA sequence: TGTGCCAGCAGCTTAGGAGGGGAGCAGCCCCAGCATTTT.

This chain's CDR3 is CAISESRDRDEAFF. The CDR3 DNA follows: TGTGCCATCAGTGAGTCTAGGGACAGGGATGAAGCTTTCTTT. V usage is TRBV10-3 and J usage is TRBJ1-1; 9 bases agree with TRBD1. CDR1 is ENHRY and CDR2 is SYGVKD in the germline V gene. The V segment lost 0 bases and the J segment 7 bases; nucleotides outside the gene matches: 3. The CDR3 is 14 residues long.

The chain employs TRBV9 and TRBJ1-2; no clear D. The CDR3 sequence is 13 residues long. Germline CDR1 is SGDLS and CDR2 is YYNGEE. Trimming took 3 bases from V and 10 from J, leaving 16 bases between them. This chain's CDR3 is CASSARGGEVYTF. CDR3 sequence (DNA): TGTGCCAGCAGCGCCCGGGGAGGCGAGGTCTACACCTTC.

The chain uses TRBV28 and TRBJ1-1; D gene uncertain. The CDR3 loop spans 14 amino acids. Per the germline V gene, CDR1 is MDHEN and CDR2 is SYDVKM. Trimming pared 8 bases from V and 4 bases from J, leaving 17 bases between. The CDR3: CASVLPGVGTEAFF. The CDR3 region has the DNA TGTGCCAGCGTCCTGCCTGGGGTCGGCACTGAAGCTTTCTTT.

V and J are TRBV2 and TRBJ2-2; 10 bases are a match to TRBD1. J lost 7 bases, V lost 4 bases, and 9 bases had no gene match. Germline values: CDR1 SNHLY, CDR2 FYNNEI. The CDR3 loop spans 16 amino acids. The CDR3 region has the DNA TGTGCCAGCAGTGCTAGACAGGGGGCGTCGAACGGGGAGCTGTTTTTT. Translating gives CASSARQGASNGELFF. Using reference TRBV2 and TRBJ2-2 for the parts outside the CDR3, the full variable domain is EPEVTQTPSHQVTQMGQEVILRCVPISNHLYFYWYRQILGQKVEFLVSFYNNEISEKSEIFDDQFSVERPDGSNFTLKIRSTKLEDSAMYFCASSARQGASNGELFFGEGSRLTVL.

This chain joins TRBV2 and TRBJ2-1; 11 bases are shared with TRBD2. The V segment lost 6 bases and the J segment 9 bases; nucleotides outside the gene matches: 13. The CDR3 runs to 16 residues. Germline V gene sequence: CDR1 SNHLY, CDR2 FYNNEI. The CDR3 DNA reads as TGTGCCAGCAGGGCATTAGCGGGGGGGCAGAGGAGTGAGCAGTTCTTC. Translated, it gives CASRALAGGQRSEQFF.

The chain links TRBV6-5 to TRBJ2-7; the match to TRBD1 covers 12 bases. The CDR3 runs 16 residues. With V trimmed by 3 bases and J by 7 bases, 10 bases remained unmatched. The germline CDR1 and CDR2 sequences are MNHEY and SVGAGI. The CDR3 reads CASSYKSGTGGDEQYF. CDR3 bases: TGTGCCAGCAGTTATAAATCCGGGACAGGGGGCGATGAGCAGTACTTC.

The V call is TRBV11-2, the J call TRBJ2-1; D not resolved. The CDR3 is 16 amino acids. V was clipped by 0 bases and J by 5 bases, with 14 bases between them. The germline V gene has CDR1 SGHAT and CDR2 FQNNGV. CDR3 coding DNA: TGTGCCAGCAGCTTAGATCCGCCGCCACTTCACAATGAGCAGTTCTTC. Translating it yields CASSLDPPPLHNEQFF. Complete variable domain (other parts from reference TRBV11-2 and TRBJ2-1): EAGVAQSPRYKIIEKRQSVAFWCNPISGHATLYWYQQILGQGPKLLIQFQNNGVVDDSQLPKDRFSAERLKGVDSTLKIQPAKLEDSAVYLCASSLDPPPLHNEQFFGPGTRLTVL.

V is TRBV2 and J is TRBJ2-1; the D gene is possibly TRBD1 (5 bases). In germline, CDR1 is SNHLY, CDR2 FYNNEI. V lost 6 bases, J lost 4 bases, and 10 bases lay in between. The CDR3 is 13 residues long. The CDR3 here is CASSERQYNEQFF. For the CDR3, the DNA is TGTGCCAGCAGCGAACGACAGTACAATGAGCAGTTCTTC.

By share of the sample, this clone is medium-sized. The V call is TRBV5-5, the J call TRBJ2-3; D assignment may be TRBD1 or TRBD2 (5 bases each). Germline loops: CDR1 SGHKS, CDR2 YYEKEE (reference sequence). CDR3 size: 17 residues. Between the trimmed V and J ends, which lost 4 bases and 0 bases, there was a span of 18 bases. CDR3 DNA sequence: TGTGCCAGCAGCGGTCATGCCGGGACGGAAAGCACAGATACGCAGTATTTT. Its translation: CASSGHAGTESTDTQYF.

As DNA, the CDR3 is TGCGCCAGCAGCTTGGGCCAGCCTGCAACTAATGAAAAACTGTTTTTT. Its protein is CASSLGQPATNEKLFF. The chain links TRBV5-1 to TRBJ1-4; D remains unclear. With 0 bases removed from V and 0 bases from J, the gap between germline ends came to 9 bases. The length of the CDR3 is 16 residues. Germline CDR1 is SGHRS and CDR2 is YFSETQ.

This chain links TRBV4-1 with TRBJ2-3; 7 bases are a match to TRBD2. This CDR3 has 14 amino acids. Germline CDR1 MGHRA, CDR2 YSYEKL. J was trimmed by 1 base and V by 5 bases; bases with no gene match: 3. CDR3 sequence (DNA): TGCGCCAGCAGCTCAGGACTAGGCACAGATACGCAGTATTTT. Translated: CASSSGLGTDTQYF.

The genes are TRBV2 and TRBJ2-7, with 8 bases fitting TRBD1. There are 14 residues in the CDR3. Germline CDR1 SNHLY, CDR2 FYNNEI. Trimming cost V 6 bases and J 2 bases; bases outside gene matches: 6. CDR3 nucleotides: TGTGCCAGCAGCCAAGACAGGGGCACCTACGAGCAGTACTTC. Amino acids: CASSQDRGTYEQYF.

This clone came up a few times. The chain uses TRBV6-4 and TRBJ1-1, with unresolved D. V was clipped by 3 bases and J by 1 base, with 6 bases between them. Germline CDR1 is MRHNA and CDR2 is SNTAGT. The CDR3 spans 13 residues. Here the CDR3 reads CASSERGNTEAFF. The CDR3, as DNA: TGTGCCAGCAGTGAGCGGGGGAACACTGAAGCTTTCTTT.

The chain recombines TRBV18 with TRBJ1-1; possible D gene TRBD1, 5 bases. Trimming shortened V by 5 bases and J by 0 bases, and 10 bases separated the two germline ends. Germline CDR1 KGHSH, CDR2 LQKENI. This CDR3 has 14 residues. CDR3 nucleotides: TGTGCCAGCTCATCGGCCAGGGTGAACACTGAAGCTTTCTTT. Encoded protein: CASSSARVNTEAFF.

This clone was seen only a few times. This rearrangement joins TRBV28 to TRBJ1-1; TRBD1 matches at 8 bases. Germline values: CDR1 MDHEN, CDR2 SYDVKM. This CDR3 has 15 residues. Unmatched junction bases numbered 6, after V lost 4 bases and J lost 2 bases. Written as DNA, the CDR3 is TGTGCCAGCAGTTCCTGGGACAGGACTAACACTGAAGCTTTCTTT. As protein: CASSSWDRTNTEAFF. The entire variable domain, with the rest obtained from reference TRBV28 and TRBJ1-1, is as follows: DVKVTQSSRYLVKRTGEKVFLECVQDMDHENMFWYRQDPGLGLRLIYFSYDVKMKEKGDIPEGYSVSREKKERFSLILESASTNQTSMYLCASSSWDRTNTEAFFGQGTRLTVV.

This chain links TRBV25-1 with TRBJ2-1, with 7 nucleotides matching TRBD1. This CDR3 has 14 amino acids. Looked up from germline, CDR1 is MGHDK and CDR2 is SYGVNS. The V segment lost 3 bases and the J segment 9 bases; nucleotides outside the gene matches: 8. The CDR3 reads CASSDPTGWGEQFF. As DNA, the CDR3 is TGTGCCAGCAGTGACCCGACAGGGTGGGGTGAGCAGTTCTTC.

DNA for the CDR3: TGTGCCAGCAGCCTGGGACAGGGAGAGGGGAATGAGCAGTTCTTC. It yields the protein CASSLGQGEGNEQFF. This chain connects TRBV7-6 to TRBJ2-1, with 9 bases matching TRBD1. V lost 5 bases, J lost 7 bases, and 9 bases stayed unmatched. Germline lookup yields CDR1 SGHVS and CDR2 FNYEAQ. The CDR3 contains 15 residues. Full variable domain (outside the CDR3, taken from reference TRBV7-6 and TRBJ2-1): GAGVSQSPRYKVTKRGQDVALRCDPISGHVSLYWYRQALGQGPEFLTYFNYEAQQDKSGLPNDRFSAERPEGSISTLTIQRTEQRDSAMYRCASSLGQGEGNEQFFGPGTRLTVL.

The chain carries TRBV6-6 and TRBJ2-1, with a possible D match to TRBD1 (6 bases). CDR3 size: 16 residues. Germline CDR1 MNHNY, CDR2 SVGAGI (reference sequence). V lost 0 bases and J lost 2, with 11 bases in between. The CDR3 DNA reads as TGTGCCAGCAGTTACTCGACAGGATGGACCTACAATGAGCAGTTCTTC. Residues: CASSYSTGWTYNEQFF.

The V gene is TRBV9, the J gene TRBJ1-2; weak D call: TRBD1 (5 bases). Germline V gene data show CDR1 as SGDLS and CDR2 as YYNGEE. V was trimmed by 0 bases and J by 0 bases, leaving 9 bases between them. The CDR3 runs to 15 residues. The CDR3 is CASSVAPGTNYGYTF. CDR3 nucleotide sequence: TGTGCCAGCAGCGTAGCTCCAGGGACTAACTATGGCTACACCTTC.

This chain links TRBV6-5 with TRBJ2-1; TRBD2 aligns across 8 bases. Trimming cost V 4 bases and J 7 bases; bases outside gene matches: 6. Germline CDR1 reads MNHEY; CDR2 reads SVGAGI. The CDR3 has 14 residues. The CDR3: CASSFSGERNEQFF. The DNA for the CDR3 is TGTGCCAGCAGTTTTAGCGGGGAAAGGAATGAGCAGTTCTTC.

This clone was seen only a few times. The V and J genes are TRBV4-1 and TRBJ1-1; the D gene is possibly TRBD1 (5 bases). This CDR3 contains 15 residues. V gave up 4 bases and J gave up 1 base, with 13 bases separating them. Germline values: CDR1 MGHRA, CDR2 YSYEKL. The CDR3 here is CASSRKAQGNTEAFF. The CDR3, as DNA: TGCGCCAGCAGCCGGAAGGCTCAGGGGAACACTGAAGCTTTCTTT.

The J gene is TRBJ2-7, the V gene TRBV15, with D perhaps matching TRBD1 (6 bases). V was cut by 3 bases and J by 1 base, with 10 bases left in between. The germline V gene encodes CDR1 LNHNV and CDR2 YYDKDF (reference sequence). This CDR3 contains 14 residues. CDR3 nucleotide sequence: TGTGCCACCAGCAGGCAGGGGCGTTCCTACGAGCAGTACTTC. Amino acid sequence: CATSRQGRSYEQYF.

The rearrangement joins TRBV27 to TRBJ1-3; tentatively, D is TRBD1 (5 bases). The CDR3 totals 15 residues. V gave up 5 bases and J gave up 2 bases, with 13 bases separating them. Germline V gene sequence: CDR1 MNHEY, CDR2 SMNVEV (reference sequence). The DNA of the CDR3 is TGTGCCAGCAGTGCCTTAGGGGCGACTGGAAACACCATATATTTT. Translating it yields CASSALGATGNTIYF.

The J gene is TRBJ2-7, the V gene TRBV6-5, with D tentatively TRBD1 (6 bases). Germline V CDR1 and CDR2: MNHEY, SVGAGI. The V gene lost 5 bases and the J gene lost 4 bases, with 15 bases spanning the gap. This CDR3 comprises 14 residues. The CDR3 protein is CASSTTGSAYEQYF. In DNA, the CDR3 is TGTGCCAGCAGTACTACAGGGAGCGCTTACGAGCAGTACTTC.

The gene calls are TRBV2 and TRBJ2-5; a weak D match, TRBD2 (6 bases). The CDR3 runs 14 residues. Trimming removed 7 bases from V and 1 base from J, with 13 bases in between. Germline V gene data show CDR1 as SNHLY and CDR2 as FYNNEI. The CDR3 reads CASMVGGAQETQYF. The CDR3 coding sequence is TGTGCCAGCATGGTTGGCGGGGCCCAAGAGACCCAGTACTTC.